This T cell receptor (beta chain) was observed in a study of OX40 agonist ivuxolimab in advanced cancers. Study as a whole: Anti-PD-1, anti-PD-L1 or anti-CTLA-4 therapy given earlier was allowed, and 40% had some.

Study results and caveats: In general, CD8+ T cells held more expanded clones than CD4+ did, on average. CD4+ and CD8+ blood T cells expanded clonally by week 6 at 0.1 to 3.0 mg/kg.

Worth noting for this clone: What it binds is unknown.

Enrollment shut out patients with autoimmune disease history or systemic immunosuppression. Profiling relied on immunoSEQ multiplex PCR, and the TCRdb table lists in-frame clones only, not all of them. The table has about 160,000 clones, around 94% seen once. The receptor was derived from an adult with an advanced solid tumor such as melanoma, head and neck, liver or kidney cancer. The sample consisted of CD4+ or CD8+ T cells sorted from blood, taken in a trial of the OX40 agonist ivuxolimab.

The CDR3 DNA follows: TGCGCCAGCAGTGAGAGGGTACCCGATGAAGCTTTCTTT. This codes for CASSERVPDEAFF. The chain is built from TRBV10-1 and TRBJ1-1; D is uncertain. From germline, CDR1 is WNHNN and CDR2 SYGVQD (reference sequence). V lost 2 bases, J lost 7 bases, and 11 bases lay in between. This CDR3 comprises 13 residues.